This paragraph covers one TCR beta chain sequence. The antigen is unknown. The PCR made use of 60 Vbeta and 13 Jbeta primers. TCRdb's table, derived via immunoSEQ multiplex PCR, lists solely in-frame clones and lacks some. The repertoire table contains just under 90,000 clones. The sample belongs to a study of cytomegalovirus exposure and HLA in healthy donors. Study results and limitations: Most TCR sequences were uncommon, yet certain public TCRs appeared in many donors. Most of the TCR beta V segments (in an earlier analysis) were productive either about 87% or about 30% of the time.

Germline assignment: CDR1 SQVTM and CDR2 ANQGSEA. Trimming pared 3 bases from V and 10 bases from J, leaving 24 bases between. This CDR3 has 15 amino acids. The chain has TRBV29-1 and TRBJ2-5; D is perhaps TRBD1 (6 bases). Material for sequencing was PBMCs. The TCR comes from a girl under 18 in good health and CMV-seropositive. The CDR3 DNA sequence: TGCAGCGTTGAGCTGCAGGAGAGCCCCAGGGGAAACCAGTACTTC. Amino acid sequence: CSVELQESPRGNQYF.